One sample yielded the 24 T cell receptor beta chains listed below, sequenced in a study of prognosis after radiotherapy for stage I lung cancer. Using two-round multiplex PCR, the authors amplified TCR beta CDR3 from genomic DNA. Primers specific to each TRBV and TRBJ gene drove first-round PCR. TCRdb re-analysed the multiplex PCR reads in MiXCR, keeping a single row per CDR3 protein. The sample carries about 14,000 distinct CDR3 sequences, around 54% recorded once. The sample in question was PBMCs, obtained before or after stereotactic body radiation therapy (not recorded which). These receptors all stem from a donor at least 50 years old with non-small cell lung cancer.

This clonotype showed up many times. The rearrangement links TRBV10-2 to TRBJ2-3; D is uncertain. The CDR3 spans 15 residues. CDR1 WSHSY and CDR2 SAAADI come from the germline V gene. Trimming removed 2 bases at V and 0 bases at J, with 9 bases between. Here the CDR3 reads CASSETYPSTDTQYF. CDR3 coding DNA: TGCGCCAGCAGTGAGACATACCCTAGCACAGATACGCAGTATTTT.

In regard to this clonotype: A read error is possible here, since a much larger clone lies one base away. V gene TRBV5-1 combines with J gene TRBJ2-7; tentatively, D is TRBD1 (6 bases). The V gene lost 4 bases and the J gene lost 1 base, with 15 bases spanning the gap. Germline loops: CDR1 SGHRS, CDR2 YFSETQ. The CDR3 totals 15 residues. CDR3 sequence: CASSAGASKSYEQYF. The CDR3 bases are TGCGCCAGCAGCGCAGGGGCTAGCAAATCCTACGAGCAGTACTTC.

As for this clonotype: The junction and the germline gene differ at one end; a read error may be behind it. The rearrangement links TRBV5-8 to TRBJ2-7; D ambiguous. The CDR3 has 15 amino acids. The germline V gene has CDR1 SGHTS and CDR2 YDEGEE. Written as DNA, the CDR3 is TGTACCAGCAGCCCTTCTATTAGAGGCTCCTACGAGCAGTACTTC. Protein product: CTSSPSIRGSYEQYF.

A word on this clonotype: A read error is possible here, since a much larger clone lies one base away. The chain is built from TRBV6-2 or TRBV6-3 and TRBJ2-7; D is unresolved. CDR3 length equals 13 residues. V lost 4 bases, J lost 2 bases, and 9 bases lay in between. Per the germline V gene, CDR1 is MNHEY and CDR2 is SVGEGT. The CDR3 loop reads CASSLYVPYEQYF. CDR3 sequence (DNA): TGTGCCAGCAGTTTGTACGTACCCTACGAGCAGTACTTC.

Judged by abundance, this clonotype is medium-sized. V gene TRBV5-4 combines with J gene TRBJ2-1; D is uncertain. V was clipped by 0 bases and J by 3 bases, with 1 base between them. The CDR3 spans 12 residues. Germline CDR1 SGHNT, CDR2 YYREEE (reference sequence). CDR3 DNA: TGTGCCAGCAGCTTGGTCTACAATGAGCAGTTCTTC. Residues: CASSLVYNEQFF.

This rearrangement joins TRBV27 to TRBJ2-2; D is possibly TRBD1 or TRBD2 (5 bases each). V was clipped by 2 bases and J by 6 bases, with 13 bases between them. The V gene's germline CDR1 is MNHEY and CDR2 SMNVEV (reference sequence). There are 15 residues in the CDR3. The CDR3 loop reads CASSLDSRGSGELFF. The DNA of the CDR3 is TGTGCCAGCAGTTTAGACAGCCGCGGGTCCGGGGAGCTGTTTTTT.

This clonotype came up many times. V usage is TRBV6-1 and J usage is TRBJ2-1; 7 nucleotides align to TRBD2. The CDR3 covers 14 residues. Germline loops: CDR1 MNHNS, CDR2 SASEGT. V trimming: 7 bases; J trimming: 1 base; junction bases outside the gene matches: 4. The CDR3 coding sequence is TGTGCCAGCATCCCTAGCGGTTCCTACAATGAGCAGTTCTTC. This encodes CASIPSGSYNEQFF.

Worth noting for this clonotype: The junction and the germline gene differ at one end; a read error may be behind it. The chain recombines TRBV4-3 with TRBJ2-7; a weak D match, TRBD1 (5 bases). The V gene's germline CDR1 is LGHNA and CDR2 YSLEER. The CDR3 runs to 15 residues. The CDR3 nucleotides are TGCGCCAGCAGTCAAGATCGCTGGACACAGAGTACGTGGTACTTC. Protein sequence: CASSQDRWTQSTWYF.

This clonotype was recorded many times. The chain recombines TRBV10-3 with TRBJ1-1; possibly TRBD1 for D (5 bases). V lost 3 bases, J lost 0 bases, and 14 bases lay in between. CDR1 and CDR2 from the germline V gene are ENHRY and SYGVKD. This CDR3 contains 16 residues. DNA of the CDR3: TGTGCCATCAGTGACCGGGACCCCGGGATGAACACTGAAGCTTTCTTT. This sequence encodes CAISDRDPGMNTEAFF.

With respect to this clonotype: This likely traces to a read error, being one base from a far larger clone. The chain combines TRBV6-1 with TRBJ1-5; D unresolved. There are 13 residues in the CDR3. The germline gives CDR1 MNHNS, CDR2 SASEGT. V was clipped by 5 bases and J by 7 bases, with 12 bases between them. The CDR3 is CASSYGRNQPQHF. The CDR3 bases are TGTGCCAGCAGTTACGGCAGGAACCAGCCCCAGCATTTT.

The J gene is TRBJ2-1, the V gene TRBV19, with D uncertain. The CDR3 is 11 amino acids. Germline V gives CDR1 LNHDA, CDR2 SQIVND (reference sequence). The V end was cut by 3 bases, the J end by 8 bases, with 5 bases between. CDR3 amino acids: CASSIDDEQFF. The CDR3 region has the DNA TGTGCCAGTAGTATCGACGATGAGCAGTTCTTC.

Note on this clonotype: A far larger clone lies a single base away; this is likely a read error. CDR3 nucleotide sequence: TGTGCCAGCAGACCAGCCCCGCTATACGAGCAGTACTTC. This sequence encodes CASRPAPLYEQYF. V and J are TRBV7-8 and TRBJ2-7; the D is unclear. Germline CDR1 and CDR2: SGHVS and FQNEAQ. Deletions cut 6 bases from V and 4 bases from J, with 13 bases between. CDR3 length equals 13 residues.

On this clonotype itself: This may be a read error: a much more frequent sequence differs by one nucleotide. The chain links TRBV5-1 to TRBJ2-5; 12 bases are a match to TRBD2. From germline, CDR1 is SGHRS and CDR2 YFSETQ. This CDR3 spans 16 amino acids. CDR3 sequence: CASSKASGRAQETKYF. The CDR3 DNA sequence: TGCGCCAGCAGCAAGGCTAGCGGGAGGGCCCAAGAGACCAAGTACTTC.

The rearrangement uses TRBV20-1 and TRBJ2-1, with D perhaps matching TRBD1 (5 bases). Germline V gene lookup returns CDR1 DFQATT and CDR2 SNEGSKA (reference sequence). V shed 3 bases and J shed 3 bases, with 15 bases lying between them. The CDR3 sequence is 15 residues long. CDR3 sequence (DNA): TGCAGTGCTAGGAGTAGGGGCCGGAACTACAATGAGCAGTTCTTC. Translation gives CSARSRGRNYNEQFF.

Only a few counts were recorded for this clonotype. The chain links TRBV27 to TRBJ1-2, with 9 nucleotides matching TRBD1. J lost 8 bases, V lost 2 bases, and 12 bases had no gene match. This CDR3 spans 16 amino acids. Germline CDR1 MNHEY, CDR2 SMNVEV (reference sequence). The CDR3, as DNA: TGTGCCAGCAGTTTAAAATCACAGGGGGCGTTTAACGGCTACACCTTC. It specifies CASSLKSQGAFNGYTF.

V gene TRBV7-2 combines with J gene TRBJ2-7; a weak D match, TRBD1 (7 bases). CDR3 size: 14 residues. The V gene lost 3 bases and the J gene lost 7 bases, with 16 bases spanning the gap. CDR1 is SGHTA, CDR2 FQGNSA, per germline. This CDR3 reads CASSLQATGREQYF. In nucleotides, the CDR3 is TGTGCCAGCAGCTTGCAAGCGACAGGGAGGGAGCAGTACTTC. Using reference TRBV7-2 and TRBJ2-7 for the parts outside the CDR3, the full variable domain is GAGVSQSPSNKVTEKGKDVELRCDPISGHTALYWYRQSLGQGLEFLIYFQGNSAPDKSGLPSDRFSAERTGGSVSTLTIQRTQQEDSAVYLCASSLQATGREQYFGPGTRLTVT.

This clonotype ranks as medium-sized (0.01 to 0.1%). The chain joins TRBV13 to TRBJ1-2, with a weak D call TRBD1 (6 bases). Germline V gene sequence: CDR1 PRHDT, CDR2 FYEKMQ (reference sequence). The V end was cut by 5 bases, the J end by 4 bases, with 14 bases between. The CDR3 length is 14 residues. As DNA, the CDR3 is TGTGCCAGCAGCCTTATCACAGGGATCTATGGCTACACCTTC. This gives the protein CASSLITGIYGYTF.

The CDR3 region is CASSKLVYSPLHF. The CDR3 region has the DNA TGTGCCAGCAGTAAATTAGTTTATTCACCCCTCCACTTT. This chain joins TRBV27 and TRBJ1-6; D remains unclear. This CDR3 is built from 13 residues. Trimming cost V 5 bases and J 8 bases, with 10 bases left between them. From germline, CDR1 is MNHEY and CDR2 SMNVEV (reference sequence).

This rearrangement joins TRBV11-3 to TRBJ1-2, with a tentative D call TRBD1 (5 bases). The V and J ends lost 0 bases and 3 bases respectively, with 8 bases between them. This CDR3 contains 14 residues. Germline V lookup: CDR1 SGHNT, CDR2 YENEEA. DNA for the CDR3: TGTGCCAGCAGCTTAGATGGGACCTACTATGGCTACACCTTC. Translation: CASSLDGTYYGYTF. Full variable domain (missing parts from reference TRBV11-3 and TRBJ1-2): EAGVVQSPRYKIIEKKQPVAFWCNPISGHNTLYWYLQNLGQGPELLIRYENEEAVDDSQLPKDRFSAERLKGVDSTLKIQPAELGDSAVYLCASSLDGTYYGYTFGSGTRLTVV.

This clonotype was observed at least ten times. This rearrangement joins TRBV6-1 to TRBJ2-5; perhaps TRBD2 as D (5 bases). Germline-derived CDR1 and CDR2 are MNHNS and SASEGT. The CDR3 consists of 13 residues. Trimming cost V 6 bases and J 2 bases, with 10 bases left between them. In nucleotides, the CDR3 is TGTGCCAGCAGAGCGGACGGGCAAGAGACCCAGTACTTC. It specifies CASRADGQETQYF.

This chain links TRBV11-3 with TRBJ2-1; 8 nucleotides align to TRBD1. CDR3 length equals 15 residues. Germline lookup yields CDR1 SGHNT and CDR2 YENEEA. Losses at the gene ends were 5 bases for V and 4 bases for J; bases not matched to a gene: 7. The CDR3 nucleotides are TGTGCCAGCAGCCCCTCGGGACAGGCGTACAATGAGCAGTTCTTC. Translated, it gives CASSPSGQAYNEQFF.

The rearrangement joins TRBV24-1 to TRBJ2-2, with 8 positions matching TRBD1. This CDR3 is built from 17 residues. The germline CDR1 and CDR2 sequences are KGHDR and SFDVKD. Trimming took 1 base from V and 3 from J; bases not matched to a gene: 6. CDR3 in DNA: TGTGCCACCAGTGATTTCAGCCAGGGGGCTTACACCGGGGAGCTGTTTTTT. Residues: CATSDFSQGAYTGELFF.

A remark on this clonotype: A read error may be the cause here, since a much bigger clone is one base away. The chain uses TRBV6-1 and TRBJ2-2; TRBD2 agrees at 12 bases. V gave up 3 bases and J gave up 4 bases; unmatched junction bases: 15. Germline loops: CDR1 MNHNS, CDR2 SASEGT. The CDR3 length is 20 residues. DNA of the CDR3: TGTGCCAGCAGTGACAGCACGGTCGGGACTAGCGGGTTGGGCACCGGGGAGCTGTTTTTT. Translating gives CASSDSTVGTSGLGTGELFF.

This clonotype occurred a few times. The chain couples TRBV4-1 to TRBJ1-4, with D possibly TRBD1 on 6 matching bases. CDR3 length: 15 amino acids. V lost 0 bases to trimming and J lost 7 bases, with 12 bases between them. Germline V gives CDR1 MGHRA, CDR2 YSYEKL. As DNA, the CDR3 is TGCGCCAGCAGCCAAGATGCACAGGGTGGTGAAAAACTGTTTTTT. It encodes CASSQDAQGGEKLFF.